The clone carrying this T cell receptor (beta chain) was detected only once. This sample was taken from a study of multiple sclerosis patients with progressive multifocal leukoencephalopathy. Time point noted: before natalizumab initiation. The CDR3 is made up of 14 amino acids. Germline V gives CDR1 SQVTM, CDR2 ANQGSEA. J was trimmed by 5 bases and V by 4 bases; bases with no gene match: 5. Clones were read by immunoSEQ multiplex PCR, and TCRdb kept only the in-frame ones, dropping some. The table shows tens of thousands of clones, with about 91% occurring only once. The receptor was isolated from a young man with multiple sclerosis. Sequencing was done on a sample of PBMCs. This chain connects TRBV29-1 to TRBJ2-3, with 11 bases that match TRBD2. The CDR3 is CSVGLAGGRDTQYF. The CDR3 DNA reads as TGCAGCGTTGGGCTAGCGGGAGGCCGAGATACGCAGTATTTT.